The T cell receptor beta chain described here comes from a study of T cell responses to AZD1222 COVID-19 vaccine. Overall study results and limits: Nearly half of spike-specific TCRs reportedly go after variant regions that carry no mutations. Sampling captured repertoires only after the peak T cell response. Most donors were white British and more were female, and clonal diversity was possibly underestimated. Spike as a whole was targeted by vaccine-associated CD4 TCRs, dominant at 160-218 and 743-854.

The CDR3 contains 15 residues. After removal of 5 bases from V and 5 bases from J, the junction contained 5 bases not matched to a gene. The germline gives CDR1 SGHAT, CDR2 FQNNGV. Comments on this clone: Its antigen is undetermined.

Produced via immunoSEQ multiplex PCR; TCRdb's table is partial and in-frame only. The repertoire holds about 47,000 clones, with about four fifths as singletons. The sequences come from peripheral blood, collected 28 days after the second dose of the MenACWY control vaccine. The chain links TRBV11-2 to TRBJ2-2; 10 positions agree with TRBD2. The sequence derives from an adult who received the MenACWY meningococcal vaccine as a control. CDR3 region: CASSKTAGGTGELFF. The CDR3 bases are TGTGCCAGCAGCAAAACAGCGGGAGGGACCGGGGAGCTGTTTTTT.